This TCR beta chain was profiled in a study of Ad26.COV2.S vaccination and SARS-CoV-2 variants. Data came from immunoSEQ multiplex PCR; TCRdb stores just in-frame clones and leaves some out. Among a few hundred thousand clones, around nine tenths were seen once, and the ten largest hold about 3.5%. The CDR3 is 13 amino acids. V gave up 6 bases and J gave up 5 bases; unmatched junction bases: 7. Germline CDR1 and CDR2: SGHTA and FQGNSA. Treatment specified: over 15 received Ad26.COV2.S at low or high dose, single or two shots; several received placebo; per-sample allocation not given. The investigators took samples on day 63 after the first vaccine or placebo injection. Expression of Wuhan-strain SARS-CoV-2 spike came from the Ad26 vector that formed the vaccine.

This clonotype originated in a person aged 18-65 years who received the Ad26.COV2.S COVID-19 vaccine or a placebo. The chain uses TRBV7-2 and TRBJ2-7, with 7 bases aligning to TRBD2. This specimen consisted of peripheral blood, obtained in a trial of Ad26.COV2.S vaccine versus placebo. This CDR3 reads CASRPSGVNEQYF. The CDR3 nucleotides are TGTGCCAGCAGACCAAGCGGGGTCAACGAGCAGTACTTC.